These 8 T cell receptor beta chains originate from one sample sequenced in a study of shared clonotypes between healthy human individuals (dated by TCRdb to the early 2020s). The protocol used for the library was the immunoSEQ multiplex PCR assay. The table comes from immuneACCESS by way of TCRdb, which keeps in-frame sequences with V and J called. Part of the clones is missing from these tables; in studies checked, under half for an unresolved V gene and the rest for unknown reasons. In all, the sample holds about 980,000 clones, and over 75% of those were seen once. Clones ranked in the top ten supply 1.5% of the sample. Sequenced sample: memory CD4+ T cells sorted from blood. The label giving this sample's cell subset or site can be read as: CD45RA-negative fraction. These receptors originate from a young man in good health.

This clone was detected ten times or more. The sample holds other DNA sequences that translate to the same CDR3. The chain has TRBV30 and TRBJ2-5; D is unresolved. Germline CDR1 and CDR2: GTSNPN and SVGIG (reference sequence). This CDR3 has 12 amino acids. Between the trimmed V and J ends, which lost 3 bases and 2 bases, there was a span of 7 bases. This CDR3 is CAWSPLQETQYF. Written as DNA, the CDR3 is TGTGCCTGGAGCCCCTTGCAAGAGACCCAGTACTTC.

The chain has TRBV2 and TRBJ2-3; 13 nucleotides match TRBD2. The V gene's germline CDR1 is SNHLY and CDR2 FYNNEI. V gave up 4 bases and J gave up 7 bases; unmatched junction bases: 2. The CDR3 runs to 14 residues. As DNA, the CDR3 is TGTGCCAGCAGTGTGGGACTAGCGGGGAATACGCAGTATTTT. The encoded protein is CASSVGLAGNTQYF.

This chain links TRBV19 with TRBJ2-1; D might be TRBD2 (6 bases). Germline V gives CDR1 LNHDA, CDR2 SQIVND (reference sequence). The CDR3 has 15 residues. V was trimmed by 0 bases and J by 6 bases, leaving 12 bases between them. CDR3 residues: CASSIETRVGNEQFF. The CDR3 region has the DNA TGTGCCAGTAGTATAGAGACTAGGGTAGGCAATGAGCAGTTCTTC.

This chain links TRBV5-1 with TRBJ2-3, with TRBD2 matching 9 bases. The CDR3 has 18 residues. Germline V gene data show CDR1 as SGHRS and CDR2 as YFSETQ. V was clipped by 6 bases and J by 6 bases; unmatched bases: 20. The CDR3 DNA reads TGCGCCAGCAATCCTGTGCCCTTGGGGCTAGCGGGGACCGATACGCAGTATTTT. The encoded protein is CASNPVPLGLAGTDTQYF.

This clone appeared many times. The chain is built from TRBV2 and TRBJ1-5; D not certain. V lost 5 bases and J lost 0, with 8 bases in between. Germline CDR1 and CDR2: SNHLY and FYNNEI. This CDR3 contains 14 residues. CDR3 in amino acids: CASSFGHSNQPQHF. The CDR3 DNA follows: TGTGCCAGCAGTTTCGGTCATAGCAATCAGCCCCAGCATTTT. Full variable domain (outside the CDR3, taken from reference TRBV2 and TRBJ1-5): EPEVTQTPSHQVTQMGQEVILRCVPISNHLYFYWYRQILGQKVEFLVSFYNNEISEKSEIFDDQFSVERPDGSNFTLKIRSTKLEDSAMYFCASSFGHSNQPQHFGDGTRLSIL.

The V gene is TRBV5-6, the J gene TRBJ1-4; D not resolved. The germline V gene has CDR1 SGHDT and CDR2 YYEEEE. This CDR3 has 16 residues. Trimming took off 1 base at V and 4 bases at J, with 14 bases between the two ends. CDR3 in DNA: TGTGCCAGCAGCTTGTCCGCCCCCCCGGGTAATGAAAAACTGTTTTTT. Its protein product is CASSLSAPPGNEKLFF.

J is TRBJ2-7 and V is TRBV4-3, with TRBD1 matching over 10 bases. CDR1 and CDR2 from the germline V gene are LGHNA and YSLEER. The length of the CDR3 is 16 residues. Trimming removed 1 base from V and 6 bases from J; junction bases left unmatched: 9. CDR3 bases: TGCGCCAGCAGCCAAGCCCCGGGACAGGGGCCCTTCGAGCAGTACTTC. It yields the protein CASSQAPGQGPFEQYF.

The genes are TRBV27 and TRBJ1-6; no reliable D call. In germline, CDR1 is MNHEY, CDR2 SMNVEV (reference sequence). Trimming removed 5 bases at V and 7 bases at J, with 12 bases between. This CDR3 has 14 residues. The CDR3 region has the DNA TGTGCCAGCAGTCCTAACCGACAAAATTCACCCCTCCACTTT. Its translation is CASSPNRQNSPLHF.